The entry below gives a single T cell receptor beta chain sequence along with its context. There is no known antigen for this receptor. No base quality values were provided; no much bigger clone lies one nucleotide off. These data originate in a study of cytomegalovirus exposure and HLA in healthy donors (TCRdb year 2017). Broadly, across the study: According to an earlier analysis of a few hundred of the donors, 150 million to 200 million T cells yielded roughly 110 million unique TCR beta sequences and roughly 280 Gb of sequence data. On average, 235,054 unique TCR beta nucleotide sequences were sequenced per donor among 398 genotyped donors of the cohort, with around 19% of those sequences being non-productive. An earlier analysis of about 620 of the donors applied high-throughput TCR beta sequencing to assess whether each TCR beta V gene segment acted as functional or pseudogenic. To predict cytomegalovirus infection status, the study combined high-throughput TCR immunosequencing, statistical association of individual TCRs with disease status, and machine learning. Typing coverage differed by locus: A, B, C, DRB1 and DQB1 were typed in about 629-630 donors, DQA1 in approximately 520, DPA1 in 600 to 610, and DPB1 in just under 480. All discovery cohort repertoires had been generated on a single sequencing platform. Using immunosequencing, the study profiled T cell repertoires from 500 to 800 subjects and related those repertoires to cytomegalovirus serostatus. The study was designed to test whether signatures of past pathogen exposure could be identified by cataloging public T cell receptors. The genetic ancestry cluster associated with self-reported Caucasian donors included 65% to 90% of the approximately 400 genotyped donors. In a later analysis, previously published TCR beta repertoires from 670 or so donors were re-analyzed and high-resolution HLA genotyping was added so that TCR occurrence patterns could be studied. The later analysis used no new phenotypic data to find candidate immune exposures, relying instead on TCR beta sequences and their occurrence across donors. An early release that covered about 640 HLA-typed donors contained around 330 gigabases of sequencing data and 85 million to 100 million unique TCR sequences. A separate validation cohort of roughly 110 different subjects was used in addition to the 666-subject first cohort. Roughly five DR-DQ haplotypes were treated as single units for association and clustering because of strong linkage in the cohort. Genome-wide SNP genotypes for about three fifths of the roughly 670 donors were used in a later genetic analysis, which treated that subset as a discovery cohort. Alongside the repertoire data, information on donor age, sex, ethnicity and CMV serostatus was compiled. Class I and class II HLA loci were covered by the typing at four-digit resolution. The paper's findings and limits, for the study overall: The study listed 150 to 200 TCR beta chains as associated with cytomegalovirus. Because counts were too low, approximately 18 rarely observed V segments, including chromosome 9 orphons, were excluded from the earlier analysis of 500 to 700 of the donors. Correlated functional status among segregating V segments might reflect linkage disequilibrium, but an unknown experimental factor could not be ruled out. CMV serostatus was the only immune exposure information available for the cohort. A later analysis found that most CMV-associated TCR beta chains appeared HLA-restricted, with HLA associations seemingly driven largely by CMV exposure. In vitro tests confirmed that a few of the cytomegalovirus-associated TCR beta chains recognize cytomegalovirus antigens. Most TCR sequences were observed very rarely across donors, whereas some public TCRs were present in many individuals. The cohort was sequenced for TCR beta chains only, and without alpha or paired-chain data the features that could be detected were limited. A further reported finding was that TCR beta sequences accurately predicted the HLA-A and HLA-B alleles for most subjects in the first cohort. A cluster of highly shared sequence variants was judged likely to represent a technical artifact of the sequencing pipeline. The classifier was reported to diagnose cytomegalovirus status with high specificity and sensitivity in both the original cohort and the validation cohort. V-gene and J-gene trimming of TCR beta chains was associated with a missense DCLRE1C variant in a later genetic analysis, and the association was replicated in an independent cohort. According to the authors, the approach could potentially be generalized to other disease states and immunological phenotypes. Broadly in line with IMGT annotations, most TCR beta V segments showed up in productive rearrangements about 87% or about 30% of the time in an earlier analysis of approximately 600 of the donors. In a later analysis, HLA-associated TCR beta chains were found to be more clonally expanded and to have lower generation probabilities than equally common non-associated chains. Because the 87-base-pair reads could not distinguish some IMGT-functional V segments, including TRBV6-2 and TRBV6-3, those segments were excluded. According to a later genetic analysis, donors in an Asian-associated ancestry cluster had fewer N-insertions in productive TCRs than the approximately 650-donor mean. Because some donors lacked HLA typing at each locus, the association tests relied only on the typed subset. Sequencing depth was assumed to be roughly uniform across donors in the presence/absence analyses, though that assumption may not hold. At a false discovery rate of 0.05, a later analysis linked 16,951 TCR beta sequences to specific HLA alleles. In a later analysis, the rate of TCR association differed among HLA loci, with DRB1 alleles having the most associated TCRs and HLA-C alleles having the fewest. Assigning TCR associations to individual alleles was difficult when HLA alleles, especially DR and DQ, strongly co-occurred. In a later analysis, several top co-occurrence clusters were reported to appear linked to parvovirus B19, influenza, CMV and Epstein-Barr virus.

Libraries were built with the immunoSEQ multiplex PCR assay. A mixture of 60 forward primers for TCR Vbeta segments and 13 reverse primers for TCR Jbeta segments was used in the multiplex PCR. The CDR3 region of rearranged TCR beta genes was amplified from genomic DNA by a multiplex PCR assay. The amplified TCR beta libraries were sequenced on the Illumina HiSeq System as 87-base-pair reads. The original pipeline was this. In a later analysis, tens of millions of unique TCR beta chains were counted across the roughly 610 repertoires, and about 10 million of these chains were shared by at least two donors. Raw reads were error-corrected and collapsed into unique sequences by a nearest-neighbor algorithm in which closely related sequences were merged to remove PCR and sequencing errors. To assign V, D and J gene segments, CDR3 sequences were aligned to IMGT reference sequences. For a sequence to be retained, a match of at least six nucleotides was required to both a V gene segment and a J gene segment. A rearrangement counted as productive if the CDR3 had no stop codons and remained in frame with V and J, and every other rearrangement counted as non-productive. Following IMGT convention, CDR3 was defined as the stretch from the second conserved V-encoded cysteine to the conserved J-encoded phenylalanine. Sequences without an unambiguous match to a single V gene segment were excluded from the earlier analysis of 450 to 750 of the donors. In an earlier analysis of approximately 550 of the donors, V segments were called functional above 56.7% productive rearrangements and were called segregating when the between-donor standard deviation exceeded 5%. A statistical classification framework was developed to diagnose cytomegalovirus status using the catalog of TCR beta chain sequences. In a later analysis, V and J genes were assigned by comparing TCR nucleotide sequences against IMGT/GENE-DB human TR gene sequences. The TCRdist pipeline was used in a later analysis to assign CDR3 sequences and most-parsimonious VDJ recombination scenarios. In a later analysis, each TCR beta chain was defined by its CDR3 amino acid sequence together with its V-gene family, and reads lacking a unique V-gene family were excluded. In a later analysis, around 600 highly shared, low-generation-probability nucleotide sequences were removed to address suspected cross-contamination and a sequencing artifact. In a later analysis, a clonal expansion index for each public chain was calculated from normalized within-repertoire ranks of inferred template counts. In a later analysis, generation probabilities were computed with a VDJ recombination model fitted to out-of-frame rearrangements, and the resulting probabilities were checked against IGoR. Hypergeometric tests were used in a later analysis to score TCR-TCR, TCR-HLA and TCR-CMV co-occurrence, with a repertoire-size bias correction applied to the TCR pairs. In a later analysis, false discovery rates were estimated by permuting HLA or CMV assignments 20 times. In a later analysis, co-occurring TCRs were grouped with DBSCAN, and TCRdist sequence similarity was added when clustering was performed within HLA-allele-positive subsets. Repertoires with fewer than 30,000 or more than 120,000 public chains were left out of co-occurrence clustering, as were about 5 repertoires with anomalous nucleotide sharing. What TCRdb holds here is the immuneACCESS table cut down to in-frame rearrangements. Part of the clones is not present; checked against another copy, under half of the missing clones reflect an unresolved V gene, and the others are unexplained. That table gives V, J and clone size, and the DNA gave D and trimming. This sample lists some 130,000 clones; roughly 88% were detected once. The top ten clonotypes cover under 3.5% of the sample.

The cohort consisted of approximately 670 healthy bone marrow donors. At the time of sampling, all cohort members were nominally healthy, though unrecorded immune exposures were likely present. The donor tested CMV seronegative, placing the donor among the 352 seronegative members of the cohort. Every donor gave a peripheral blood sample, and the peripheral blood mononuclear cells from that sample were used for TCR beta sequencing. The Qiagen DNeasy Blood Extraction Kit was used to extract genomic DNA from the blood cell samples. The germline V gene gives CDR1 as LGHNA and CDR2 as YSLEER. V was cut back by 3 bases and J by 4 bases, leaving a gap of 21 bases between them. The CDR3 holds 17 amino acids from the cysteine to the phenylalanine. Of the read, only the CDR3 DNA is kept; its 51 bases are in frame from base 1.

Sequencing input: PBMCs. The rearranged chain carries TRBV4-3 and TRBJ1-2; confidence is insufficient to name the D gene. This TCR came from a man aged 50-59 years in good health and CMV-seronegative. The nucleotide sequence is TGCGCCAGCAGCCACAGTCGGGGAGGTGGCCGGGGCTATGGCTACACCTTC. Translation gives CASSHSRGGGRGYGYTF.